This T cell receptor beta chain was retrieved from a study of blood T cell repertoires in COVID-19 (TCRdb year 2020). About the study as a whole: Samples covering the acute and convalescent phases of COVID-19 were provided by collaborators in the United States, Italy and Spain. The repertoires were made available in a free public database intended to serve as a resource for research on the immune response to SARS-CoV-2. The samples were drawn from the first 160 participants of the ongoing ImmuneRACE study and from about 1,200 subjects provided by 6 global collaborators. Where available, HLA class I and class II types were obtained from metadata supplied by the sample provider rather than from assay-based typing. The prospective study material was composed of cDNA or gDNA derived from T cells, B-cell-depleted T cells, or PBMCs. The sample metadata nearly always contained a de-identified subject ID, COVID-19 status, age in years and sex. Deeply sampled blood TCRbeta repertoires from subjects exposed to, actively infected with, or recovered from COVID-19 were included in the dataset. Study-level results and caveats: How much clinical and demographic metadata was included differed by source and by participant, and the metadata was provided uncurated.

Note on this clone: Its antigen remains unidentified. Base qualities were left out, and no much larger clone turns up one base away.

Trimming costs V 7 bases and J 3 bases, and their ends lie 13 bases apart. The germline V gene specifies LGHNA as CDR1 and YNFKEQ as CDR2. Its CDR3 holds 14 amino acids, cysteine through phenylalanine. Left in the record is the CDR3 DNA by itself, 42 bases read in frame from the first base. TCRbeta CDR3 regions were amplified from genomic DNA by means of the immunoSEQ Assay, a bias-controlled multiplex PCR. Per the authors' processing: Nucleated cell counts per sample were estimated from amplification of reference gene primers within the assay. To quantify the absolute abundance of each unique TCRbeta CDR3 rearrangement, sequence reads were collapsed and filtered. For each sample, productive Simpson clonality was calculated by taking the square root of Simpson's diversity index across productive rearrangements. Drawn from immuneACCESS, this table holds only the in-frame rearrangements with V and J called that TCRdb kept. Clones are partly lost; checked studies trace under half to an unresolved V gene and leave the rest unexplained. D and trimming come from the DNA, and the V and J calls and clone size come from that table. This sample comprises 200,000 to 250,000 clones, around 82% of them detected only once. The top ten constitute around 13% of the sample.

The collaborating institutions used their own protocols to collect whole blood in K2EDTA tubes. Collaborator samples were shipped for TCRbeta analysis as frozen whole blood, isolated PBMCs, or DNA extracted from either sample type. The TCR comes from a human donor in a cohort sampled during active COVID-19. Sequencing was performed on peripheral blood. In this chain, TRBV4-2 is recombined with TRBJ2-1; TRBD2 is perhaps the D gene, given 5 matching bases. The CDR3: CASKPSGDYNEQFF. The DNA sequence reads TGTGCCAGCAAGCCAAGCGGCGACTACAATGAGCAGTTCTTC.